A single sample is the source of the 9 T cell receptor beta chains below, sequenced in a study of T-cell memory formation after mild COVID-19. TCRdb fed the 5' RACE reads into MiXCR, producing one record per CDR3 protein. The sample has some 450,000 distinct CDR3 sequences; 15% to 25% are singletons. The specimen was PBMCs or a T cell subset sorted from them (not recorded which). The receptor set was obtained from an adult woman who had mild COVID-19 (a few samples of this study predate the infection). Cell type and time point are not known.

This clonotype was seen only a few times. Here the CDR3 DNA reads TGTGCCAGCAGCCAGGTAGCGGGAGGAACCCCTGCTGCCCCTAGCACAGATACGCAGTATTTT. Protein sequence: CASSQVAGGTPAAPSTDTQYF. This chain connects TRBV3-1 to TRBJ2-3; 10 bases agree with TRBD2. V shed 3 bases and J 0 bases; nucleotides not matched to a gene: 18. The CDR3 has 21 residues. CDR1 and CDR2 (germline): LGHDT, YNNKEL (reference sequence).

The chain couples TRBV20-1 to TRBJ2-3, with D perhaps matching TRBD1 (5 bases). The CDR3 has 16 residues. The V gene lost 3 bases and the J gene lost 2 bases, with 18 bases spanning the gap. Germline assignment: CDR1 DFQATT and CDR2 SNEGSKA (reference sequence). The CDR3 reads CSARNGFGHNTDTQYF. The CDR3 DNA follows: TGCAGTGCTAGGAATGGATTCGGACACAACACAGATACGCAGTATTTT.

The chain couples TRBV29-1 to TRBJ1-1; possibly TRBD1 for D (5 bases). V gave up 5 bases and J gave up 5 bases, with 18 bases separating them. This CDR3 is 14 amino acids long. CDR1 and CDR2 (germline): SQVTM, ANQGSEA. For the CDR3, the DNA is TGCAGCGTTTACCCTTGGGGGAGAACTACTGAAGCTTTCTTT. It is translated as CSVYPWGRTTEAFF.

The V gene is TRBV7-9, the J gene TRBJ2-7; tentatively, D is TRBD1 (5 bases). The ends were cut back, 1 base at V and 4 bases at J, with 11 bases in the middle. CDR3 size: 14 residues. Germline loops: CDR1 SEHNR, CDR2 FQNEAQ (reference sequence). The DNA for the CDR3 is TGTGCCAGCAGCTTAGTAGGGAAGGGGTACGAGCAGTACTTC. Translated, it gives CASSLVGKGYEQYF.

The sample holds a few counts of this clonotype. The V gene is TRBV5-1, the J gene TRBJ2-7, with a weak D call TRBD1 (6 bases). CDR3 length equals 14 residues. The germline V gene encodes CDR1 SGHRS and CDR2 YFSETQ. Trimming left V 1 base short and J 6 bases short, with 14 bases between. The CDR3 spells CASSLNGRGSEQYF. As DNA, the CDR3 is TGCGCCAGCAGCTTGAACGGCAGGGGAAGCGAGCAGTACTTC. The full variable domain, its missing parts supplied by reference TRBV5-1 and TRBJ2-7, is KAGVTQTPRYLIKTRGQQVTLSCSPISGHRSVSWYQQTPGQGLQFLFEYFSETQRNKGNFPGRFSGRQFSNSRSEMNVSTLELGDSALYLCASSLNGRGSEQYFGPGTRLTVT.

This clonotype has only one observation. The CDR3 sequence: CASRDRGHNEQFF. CDR3 sequence (DNA): TGTGCCAGCCGGGACAGGGGGCACAATGAGCAGTTCTTC. This chain connects TRBV6-1 to TRBJ2-1; the match to TRBD1 covers 12 bases. The germline gives CDR1 MNHNS, CDR2 SASEGT. The CDR3 runs 13 residues. V lost 8 bases and J lost 5; bases outside the gene matches: 1.

The genes are TRBV12-3 or TRBV12-4 and TRBJ2-3, with 10 bases lining up with TRBD2. This CDR3 region has 17 residues. The V segment lost 3 bases and the J segment 0 bases; nucleotides outside the gene matches: 6. The DNA for the CDR3 is TGTGCCAGCAGTTTCGCGGCTAGCGGGAGAAGCACAGATACGCAGTATTTT. This gives the protein CASSFAASGRSTDTQYF.

The sample holds a few counts of this clonotype. The chain is built from TRBV20-1 and TRBJ2-7; a possible D gene is TRBD2 (6 bases). Germline-derived CDR1 and CDR2 are DFQATT and SNEGSKA (reference sequence). The length of the CDR3 is 15 residues. V lost 1 base and J 3 bases, leaving 16 bases between the germline ends. The CDR3 protein is CSARGAGGDFYEQYF. The CDR3 DNA follows: TGCAGTGCTAGAGGGGCCGGCGGGGACTTCTACGAGCAGTACTTC.

This clonotype was counted only a few times. V gene TRBV18 combines with J gene TRBJ1-5; D may be TRBD1 (5 bases). V dropped 1 base and J dropped 1 base, with 11 bases sitting between them. The germline V gene has CDR1 KGHSH and CDR2 LQKENI. The CDR3 loop spans 16 amino acids. CDR3 sequence: CASSPRGVGSNQPQHF. Here the CDR3 DNA reads TGTGCCAGCTCACCACGGGGGGTGGGGAGCAATCAGCCCCAGCATTTT.